A selection of T cell receptor beta chains follows, all from one sample in a study of blood T cell repertoires in COVID-19. Sequenced by immunoSEQ multiplex PCR; TCRdb stores in-frame clones only, minus some. The sample includes hundreds of thousands of clones, more than 75% seen only once; the top ten take 10%. Sequenced input: PBMCs or T cells enriched from blood (not recorded which). The origin of the receptors is a woman aged 45-59 years who had recovered from COVID-19. The CDR3 runs from the conserved cysteine through the conserved F or W. A D gene is named only where the DNA matches it firmly. Only some rows state a clone size, as once, few, many or a class for expanded clones.

j_call,v_call,cdr3_length,d_call,clone_size,cdr3_aa,cdr3_nt
TRBJ2-7,TRBV3-1/TRBV3-2,15,TRBD2,.,CASSQDLAGGSEQYF,TGTGCCAGCAGCCAAGATTTGGCGGGGGGGAGCGAGCAGTACTTC
TRBJ2-7,TRBV28,14,.,once,CASRRPGTSYEQYF,TGTGCCAGCAGACGTCCAGGCACCTCCTACGAGCAGTACTTC
TRBJ1-5,TRBV2,16,.,.,CASKDLAGGTNQPQHF,TGTGCCAGCAAGGACCTGGCGGGGGGCACGAATCAGCCCCAGCATTTT
TRBJ2-1,TRBV28,15,TRBD2,.,CASSSLAGGYNEQFF,TGTGCCAGCAGTTCCCTAGCGGGGGGATACAATGAGCAGTTCTTC
TRBJ1-5,TRBV28,17,TRBD1,few,CASTTGQGAFGNQPQHF,TGTGCCAGCACCACGGGACAGGGGGCTTTTGGGAATCAGCCCCAGCATTTT
TRBJ1-5,TRBV5-1,14,.,.,CASSLRGGNQPQHF,TGCGCCAGCAGCTTAAGAGGTGGCAATCAGCCCCAGCATTTT
TRBJ1-1,TRBV2,10,.,.,CATAEGEAFF,TGTGCCACCGCAGAGGGTGAAGCTTTCTTT
TRBJ1-3,TRBV13,15,.,few,CASSSETEEVNTIYF,TGTGCCAGCAGCTCCGAGACAGAAGAGGTAAACACCATATATTTT
TRBJ1-4,TRBV6-5,15,.,few,CASSYSKGRGEKLFF,TGTGCCAGCAGTTACTCGAAAGGGAGAGGTGAAAAACTGTTTTTT
TRBJ1-2,TRBV6-2/TRBV6-3,12,TRBD1,.,CASSEGAYGYTF,TGTGCCAGCAGCGAGGGGGCGTATGGCTACACCTTC
TRBJ1-5,TRBV21-1,18,.,.,CASIPGQIRNYSNQPQHF,TGTGCCAGCATCCCGGGACAGATCCGTAATTATAGCAATCAGCCCCAGCATTTT
TRBJ1-1,TRBV6-5,13,.,.,CASSRTLGTEAFF,TGTGCCAGCAGTCGGACTTTGGGTACTGAAGCTTTCTTT
TRBJ2-3,TRBV7-2,18,TRBD2,.,CASSLVRLAGGHGDTQYF,TGTGCCAGCAGCTTAGTTAGACTAGCGGGGGGTCATGGGGATACGCAGTATTTT
TRBJ1-2,TRBV30,14,.,few,CAWSPTSLDYGYTF,TGTGCCTGGAGCCCCACATCCCTCGACTATGGCTACACCTTC
TRBJ2-5,TRBV29-1,15,.,.,CSVASGETVTETQYF,TGCAGCGTTGCATCGGGGGAAACAGTAACCGAGACCCAGTACTTC
TRBJ1-1,TRBV5-6,15,TRBD1,.,CASSSKDRGGAEAFF,TGTGCCAGCAGCTCAAAGGACAGGGGGGGTGCTGAAGCTTTCTTT
TRBJ1-2,TRBV5-4,13,TRBD1,.,CASSLTGADGYTF,TGTGCCAGCAGCTTAACAGGGGCGGATGGCTACACCTTC
TRBJ1-1,TRBV7-2,14,.,.,CASSLTGDRWDAFF,TGTGCCAGCAGCTTGACGGGAGATCGATGGGATGCTTTCTTT
TRBJ1-1,TRBV13,13,.,.,CASSVTLNTEAFF,TGTGCCAGCAGCGTAACACTGAACACTGAAGCTTTCTTT
TRBJ2-5,TRBV19,15,TRBD2,.,CASSLISGDIGTQYF,TGTGCCAGTAGTCTAATCAGCGGGGATATCGGGACCCAGTACTTC
TRBJ1-2,TRBV4-3,14,.,.,CASSQDHESYGYTF,TGCGCCAGCAGCCAAGATCACGAGTCCTATGGCTACACCTTC
TRBJ1-3,TRBV15,17,.,.,CATSRDVALRSGNTIYF,TGTGCCACCAGCAGAGATGTGGCTTTACGCTCTGGAAACACCATATATTTT
TRBJ2-2,TRBV3-1/TRBV3-2,16,.,.,CASSQDRVQNTGELFF,TGTGCCAGCAGCCAAGATCGGGTACAGAACACCGGGGAGCTGTTTTTT
TRBJ2-7,TRBV30,17,TRBD2,.,CAWSLVRPQSGASEQYF,TGTGCCTGGAGTTTGGTGCGGCCCCAGAGCGGGGCGAGCGAGCAGTACTTC
TRBJ1-5,TRBV12-3/TRBV12-4,13,.,.,CASSLQGLQPQHF,TGTGCCAGCAGTTTGCAGGGACTCCAGCCCCAGCATTTT
TRBJ1-1,TRBV4-1,17,.,.,CASSQDYVREYNTEAFF,TGCGCCAGCAGCCAAGACTATGTGCGAGAGTACAACACTGAAGCTTTCTTT
TRBJ1-1,TRBV13,15,.,.,CASSLGNRRNTEAFF,TGTGCCAGCAGCTTAGGGAACAGGAGAAACACTGAAGCTTTCTTT
TRBJ1-4,TRBV28,14,TRBD1,.,CASSSIRDREKLFF,TGTGCCAGCAGTTCAATTCGGGACAGGGAAAAACTGTTTTTT